The entry that follows covers one TCR beta chain sequence. No cognate antigen has been identified for it. No qualities accompany the bases; no much larger clone lies one base away. The germline V gene specifies MGHRA as CDR1 and YSYEKL as CDR2. Inclusive of the bounding cysteine and phenylalanine, the CDR3 is 15 residues long. Only the CDR3 portion is preserved as DNA: 45 bases, with reading frame beginning at the first base. At the junction V is shortened by 3 bases and J by 1 base, with 12 bases in between. The data were taken from a study of blood T cell repertoires in COVID-19 (dated by TCRdb to the early 2020s). Study-level background: Collaborator samples came from the United States, Italy and Spain and covered acute and convalescent phases of COVID-19. HLA class I and class II types, where available, came from metadata supplied by the sample provider rather than from assay-based typing. The dataset comprised deeply sampled blood TCRbeta repertoires from subjects exposed to, actively infected with, or recovered from COVID-19. The sample metadata nearly always contained a de-identified subject ID, COVID-19 status, age in years and sex. A freely available public database, intended as a resource for researchers studying the immune response to SARS-CoV-2, is where the repertoires were released. Samples were obtained from the ongoing ImmuneRACE study (first 160 participants) and from over a thousand subjects provided by 6 global collaborators. The material from the prospective study consisted of cDNA or gDNA derived from T cells, B-cell-depleted T cells, or PBMCs.

TCRbeta CDR3 regions were amplified from genomic DNA using the immunoSEQ Assay, a bias-controlled multiplex PCR. Processing in the source paper ran as follows. Within the assay, amplification of reference gene primers was used to estimate how many nucleated cells each sample contained. To quantify the absolute abundance of each unique TCRbeta CDR3 rearrangement, sequence reads were collapsed and filtered. For each sample, productive Simpson clonality was calculated as the square root of Simpson's diversity index across productive rearrangements. TCRdb obtained this table from immuneACCESS and retained in-frame rearrangements with V and J assigned. These tables miss some clones; where compared with another copy, unresolved V genes account for less than half of the shortfall, and the remainder is unexplained. D and trimming were read from the DNA, whereas the V and J calls and clone size are those reported in that table. The sample yields tens of thousands of clones; approximately 83% were counted once. 28% of the sample is taken by the ten largest.

The collaborating institutions used their own protocols to collect whole blood in K2EDTA tubes. For TCRbeta analysis, collaborators shipped samples in one of three forms: frozen whole blood, isolated PBMCs, or DNA extracted from either of those sample types. The investigation overall reported the following: The quantity of clinical and demographic metadata differed by source and by participant and was supplied without curation.

The specimen was peripheral blood. Recombination joined TRBV4-1 with TRBJ2-5, with the D gene not clear enough to name. This TCR came from a human donor in a cohort sampled during active COVID-19. The CDR3 region has the sequence CASSHYPQVQETQYF. The nucleotide sequence is given as TGCGCCAGCAGCCATTACCCACAAGTCCAAGAGACCCAGTACTTC.